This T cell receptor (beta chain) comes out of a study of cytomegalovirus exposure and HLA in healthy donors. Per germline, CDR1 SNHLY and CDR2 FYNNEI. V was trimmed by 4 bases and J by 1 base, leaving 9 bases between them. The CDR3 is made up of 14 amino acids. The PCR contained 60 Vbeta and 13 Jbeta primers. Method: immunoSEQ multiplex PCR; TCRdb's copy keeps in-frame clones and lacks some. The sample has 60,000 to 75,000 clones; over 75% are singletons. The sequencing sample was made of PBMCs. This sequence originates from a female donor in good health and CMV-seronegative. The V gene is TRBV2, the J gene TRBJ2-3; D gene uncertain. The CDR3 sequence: CASSAQARTDTQYF. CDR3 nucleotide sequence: TGTGCCAGCAGTGCCCAAGCCCGCACAGATACGCAGTATTTT.